These 3 T cell receptor beta chains came from one sample sequenced in a study of T cells in Graves' hyperthyroidism and ophthalmopathy. Researchers took RNA transcripts and amplified the TCR beta CDR3 regions from them. HTBI primers were the set used in a first-round RT-PCR of the TCR CDR3. TCRdb fed the multiplex PCR reads into MiXCR, producing one record per CDR3 protein. There are approximately 400,000 distinct CDR3 sequences in the sample; about 13% occur only once, and roughly 20% lies in the top ten. The sample consisted of blood. These receptors were taken from a young man with Graves' hyperthyroidism that later progressed to Graves' ophthalmopathy.

This clonotype was recorded a few times. V and J are TRBV25-1 and TRBJ2-2; no clear D. CDR3 length: 17 amino acids. The V and J ends lost 0 bases and 0 bases respectively, with 11 bases between them. Germline values: CDR1 MGHDK, CDR2 SYGVNS. CDR3 DNA: TGTGCCAGCAGTGAATACGATCAGGCCACGAACACCGGGGAGCTGTTTTTT. Its translation is CASSEYDQATNTGELFF. The variable domain in full, with the rest retrieved from reference TRBV25-1 and TRBJ2-2, is EADIYQTPRYLVIGTGKKITLECSQTMGHDKMYWYQQDPGMELHLIHYSYGVNSTEKGDLSSESTVSRIRTEHFPLTLESARPSHTSQYLCASSEYDQATNTGELFFGEGSRLTVL.

This clonotype was found many times. The rearrangement joins TRBV7-3 to TRBJ2-3; D may be TRBD2 (5 bases). CDR3 length: 14 amino acids. The germline gives CDR1 SGHTA, CDR2 FQGTGA. The V end lost 7 bases, the J end lost 5 bases, and 16 bases lay between the germline ends. Here the CDR3 reads CASNTLEREDTQYF. The DNA of the CDR3 is TGTGCCAGCAACACTCTCGAGAGGGAAGATACGCAGTATTTT.

The chain carries TRBV10-3 and TRBJ2-1, with D perhaps TRBD1 (6 bases). Germline V gives CDR1 ENHRY, CDR2 SYGVKD. Between the trimmed V and J ends, which lost 0 bases and 2 bases, there was a span of 8 bases. The CDR3 contains 15 residues. Written as DNA, the CDR3 is TGTGCCATCAGTGAGTCGCAGGGGCCCTACAATGAGCAGTTCTTC. Protein sequence: CAISESQGPYNEQFF.